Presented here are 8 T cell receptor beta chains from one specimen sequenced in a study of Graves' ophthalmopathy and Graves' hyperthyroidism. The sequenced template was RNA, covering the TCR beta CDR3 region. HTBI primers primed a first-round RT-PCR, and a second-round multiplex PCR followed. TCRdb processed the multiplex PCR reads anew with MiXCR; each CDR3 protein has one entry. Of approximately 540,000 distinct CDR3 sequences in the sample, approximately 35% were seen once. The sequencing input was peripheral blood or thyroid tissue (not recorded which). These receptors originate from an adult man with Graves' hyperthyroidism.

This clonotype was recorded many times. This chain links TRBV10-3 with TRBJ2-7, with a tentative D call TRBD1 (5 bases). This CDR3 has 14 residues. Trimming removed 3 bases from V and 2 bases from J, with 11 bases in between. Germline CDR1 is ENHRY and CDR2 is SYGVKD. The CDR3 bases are TGTGCCATCAGTGATCCAGGGATTACCTACGAGCAGTACTTC. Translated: CAISDPGITYEQYF.

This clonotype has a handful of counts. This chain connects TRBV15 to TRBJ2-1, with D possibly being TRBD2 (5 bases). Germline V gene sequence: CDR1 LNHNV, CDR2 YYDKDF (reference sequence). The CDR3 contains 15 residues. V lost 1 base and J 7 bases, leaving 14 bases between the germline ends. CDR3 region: CATSRVRVGENEQFF. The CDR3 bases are TGTGCCACCAGCAGAGTGCGGGTTGGGGAGAATGAGCAGTTCTTC.

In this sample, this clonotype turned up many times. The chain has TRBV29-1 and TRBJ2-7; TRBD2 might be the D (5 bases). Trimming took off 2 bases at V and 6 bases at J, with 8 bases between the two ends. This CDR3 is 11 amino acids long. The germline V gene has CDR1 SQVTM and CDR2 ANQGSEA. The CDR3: CSVERGGEQYF. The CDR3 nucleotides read TGCAGCGTTGAACGGGGTGGCGAGCAGTACTTC.

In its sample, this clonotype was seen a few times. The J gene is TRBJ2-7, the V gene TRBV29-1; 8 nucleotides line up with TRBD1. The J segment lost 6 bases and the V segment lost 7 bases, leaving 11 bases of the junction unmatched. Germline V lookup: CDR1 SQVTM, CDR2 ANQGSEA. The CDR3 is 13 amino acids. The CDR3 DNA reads TGCAGCGCCGTAGGGGACAGGTCACCCGAGCAGTACTTC. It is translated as CSAVGDRSPEQYF.

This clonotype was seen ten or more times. The CDR3 sequence is CASSLDLTGFTEAFF. The CDR3 bases are TGTGCCAGCAGCTTAGATTTGACGGGATTTACTGAAGCTTTCTTT. The chain joins TRBV11-2 to TRBJ1-1; D is undetermined. Germline-derived CDR1 and CDR2 are SGHAT and FQNNGV. V was clipped by 0 bases and J by 5 bases, with 13 bases between them. This CDR3 has 15 residues. The complete variable domain, with remaining parts taken from reference TRBV11-2 and TRBJ1-1, reads EAGVAQSPRYKIIEKRQSVAFWCNPISGHATLYWYQQILGQGPKLLIQFQNNGVVDDSQLPKDRFSAERLKGVDSTLKIQPAKLEDSAVYLCASSLDLTGFTEAFFGQGTRLTVV.

CDR3 bases: TGTGCCAGCAGCTTTGGACACGCCAAACGCAATCAGCCCCAGCATTTT. The encoded protein is CASSFGHAKRNQPQHF. The genes are TRBV7-3 and TRBJ1-5, with D maybe TRBD1 (5 bases). V was cut by 3 bases and J by 2 bases, with 14 bases left in between. Per germline, CDR1 SGHTA and CDR2 FQGTGA. This CDR3 has 16 residues.

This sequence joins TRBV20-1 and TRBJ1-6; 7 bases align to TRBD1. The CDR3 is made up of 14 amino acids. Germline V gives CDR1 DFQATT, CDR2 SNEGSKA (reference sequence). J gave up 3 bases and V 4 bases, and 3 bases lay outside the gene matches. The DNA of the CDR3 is TGCAGTGCTAAGGGACAGCACTATAATTCACCCCTCCACTTT. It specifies CSAKGQHYNSPLHF.

DNA of the CDR3: TGCGCCAGCAGCTTGGAGGGGAGGCTGCCCACCGGGGAGCTGTTTTTT. Translating gives CASSLEGRLPTGELFF. The V call is TRBV5-1, the J call TRBJ2-2; D might be TRBD2 (6 bases). V lost 0 bases to trimming and J lost 4 bases, with 13 bases between them. Germline CDR1 SGHRS, CDR2 YFSETQ. This CDR3 has 16 residues.